Each of the 10 T cell receptor beta chains below was sequenced from the same sample in a study of STAT5B mutations in CD4+ large granular lymphocyte leukemia. Data came from immunoSEQ multiplex PCR; TCRdb stores just in-frame clones and leaves some out. The table shows 32,000 or so clones, with 70% to 90% occurring only once. Sequencing was performed on CD4+ T cells from blood buffy coats. These receptors were collected from a human donor in good health.

This clone was picked up a small number of times. This rearrangement joins TRBV25-1 to TRBJ1-2; possibly TRBD1 for D (5 bases). Germline V lookup: CDR1 MGHDK, CDR2 SYGVNS. CDR3 length equals 13 residues. The ends were cut back, 5 bases at V and 4 bases at J, with 11 bases in the middle. CDR3 DNA sequence: TGTGCCAGCAGTTCCTACAGGACCTATGGCTACACCTTC. Translated: CASSSYRTYGYTF.

The V and J genes are TRBV2 and TRBJ1-1; no definite D call. Trimming stripped 5 bases from V and 1 base from J, with 11 bases between. The V gene's germline CDR1 is SNHLY and CDR2 FYNNEI. The CDR3 extends over 14 amino acids. The CDR3 reads CASSPRTANTEAFF. The CDR3 DNA reads TGTGCCAGCAGTCCTAGGACGGCGAACACTGAAGCTTTCTTT.

The gene calls are TRBV16 and TRBJ1-5; tentatively, D is TRBD1 (5 bases). V was pared by 5 bases and J by 1 base, with 9 bases between. Germline V lookup: CDR1 KGHSY, CDR2 FQNENV. This CDR3 has 14 residues. The CDR3 bases are TGTGCCAGCAGCATCCGGGACAGCAATCAGCCCCAGCATTTT. Residues: CASSIRDSNQPQHF.

This clone was detected a few times. The V gene is TRBV14, the J gene TRBJ2-1, with D unclear. The CDR3 is 13 amino acids. Germline-derived CDR1 and CDR2 are SGHDN and FVKESK. Trimming left V 3 bases short and J 6 bases short, with 9 bases between. CDR3 protein: CASSQVRFNEQFF. CDR3 bases: TGTGCCAGCAGCCAGGTGAGGTTCAATGAGCAGTTCTTC.

This chain uses TRBV4-1 with TRBJ2-7; 7 positions agree with TRBD1. The junction had 8 bases not matched to a gene; V was cut back by 3 bases and J by 0 bases. The germline V gene encodes CDR1 MGHRA and CDR2 YSYEKL. The CDR3 contains 16 residues. The CDR3 region has the DNA TGCGCCAGCAGCCAGGAATGGGACAGACCCTCCTACGAGCAGTACTTC. It codes for CASSQEWDRPSYEQYF.

CDR3 DNA: TGTGCCAGCAGCCCCAGGGTCCAGGGGCACCAGTACTTC. Translated, it gives CASSPRVQGHQYF. The chain recombines TRBV28 with TRBJ2-7, with D possibly being TRBD1 (6 bases). Germline-derived CDR1 and CDR2 are MDHEN and SYDVKM. The CDR3 has 13 residues. V gave up 6 bases and J gave up 10 bases, with 19 bases separating them.

The rearrangement links TRBV9 to TRBJ1-4, with D possibly TRBD1 on 5 matching bases. V lost 3 bases and J lost 4, with 13 bases in between. The CDR3 contains 15 residues. Germline-derived CDR1 and CDR2 are SGDLS and YYNGEE. CDR3 sequence reads: CASSDGAQDNEKLFF. The CDR3 DNA is TGTGCCAGCAGCGACGGGGCACAGGATAATGAAAAACTGTTTTTT.

J is TRBJ2-7 and V is TRBV25-1; 7 bases line up with TRBD2. The CDR3 loop spans 14 amino acids. Germline loops: CDR1 MGHDK, CDR2 SYGVNS. With 3 bases clipped from V and 2 bases from J, the junction kept 4 bases outside the gene matches. The CDR3 sequence: CASSDRLAAYEQYF. The CDR3 region has the DNA TGTGCCAGCAGTGATCGGCTAGCGGCCTACGAGCAGTACTTC.

J is TRBJ2-4 and V is TRBV6-5, with D possibly TRBD2 on 6 matching bases. V was shortened by 0 bases and J by 0 bases, with 9 bases between the two germline ends. This CDR3 comprises 16 residues. Germline V lookup: CDR1 MNHEY, CDR2 SVGAGI. CDR3 DNA sequence: TGTGCCAGCAGTTACTCCTCTAGCGTAGCCAAAAACATTCAGTACTTC. Translation gives CASSYSSSVAKNIQYF.

The J gene is TRBJ2-1, the V gene TRBV7-2; 8 nucleotides align to TRBD1. The CDR3 covers 15 residues. Germline CDR1 SGHTA, CDR2 FQGNSA. V trimming: 6 bases; J trimming: 9 bases; junction bases outside the gene matches: 13. The DNA for the CDR3 is TGTGCCAGCAGATCCCCAGGCCTCCAGGGGGCTGAGCAGTTCTTC. Translating it yields CASRSPGLQGAEQFF.